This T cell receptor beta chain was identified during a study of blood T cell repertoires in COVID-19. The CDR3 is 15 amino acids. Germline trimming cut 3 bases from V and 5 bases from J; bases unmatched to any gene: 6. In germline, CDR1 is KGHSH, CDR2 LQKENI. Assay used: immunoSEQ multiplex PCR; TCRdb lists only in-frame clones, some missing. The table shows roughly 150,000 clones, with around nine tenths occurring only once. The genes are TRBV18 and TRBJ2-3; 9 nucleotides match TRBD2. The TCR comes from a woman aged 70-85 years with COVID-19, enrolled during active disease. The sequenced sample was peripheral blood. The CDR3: CASSPLAGSGDTQYF. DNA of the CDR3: TGTGCCAGCTCACCTCTAGCGGGGTCGGGAGATACGCAGTATTTT.